This entry lists 30 T cell receptor beta chains sequenced from one sample in a study of shared clonotypes between healthy human individuals. Sequencing was performed with immunoSEQ multiplex PCR; in TCRdb, only in-frame clones are kept and a portion is missing. The repertoire holds some 2,000,000 clones, with about 95% as singletons. Naive CD8 cells were CD45RO-negative, positively selected for CCR7, excluding terminally differentiated effector memory CD45RA+ cells. Sequencing input: naive CD8+ T cells sorted from blood. All receptors derive from a man aged 18 to 30 in good health.

Turning to this clone: Other nucleotide sequences in the sample specify the same CDR3. The chain's CDR3 is CASSPLAGASTDTQYF. For the CDR3, the DNA is TGTGCCAGCAGCCCCTTAGCGGGGGCCAGCACAGATACGCAGTATTTT. The rearrangement joins TRBV7-9 to TRBJ2-3, with 9 bases matching TRBD2. The germline gives CDR1 SEHNR, CDR2 FQNEAQ (reference sequence). CDR3 length equals 16 residues. J was trimmed by 0 bases and V by 5 bases; bases with no gene match: 6.

This clone was seen only once. This chain joins TRBV7-2 and TRBJ2-2, with D unclear. The CDR3 is 16 residues long. V was shortened by 5 bases and J by 4 bases, with 17 bases between the two germline ends. Per germline, CDR1 SGHTA and CDR2 FQGNSA. The CDR3 here is CASSPFVLPVTGELFF. The CDR3 DNA reads TGTGCCAGCAGCCCATTTGTACTTCCAGTCACCGGGGAGCTGTTTTTT.

This clone was recorded a few times. The gene calls are TRBV30 and TRBJ2-5, with D perhaps matching TRBD1 or TRBD2 (5 bases each). Trimming pared 1 base from V and 1 base from J, leaving 16 bases between. Germline-derived CDR1 and CDR2 are GTSNPN and SVGIG (reference sequence). This CDR3 has 16 residues. CDR3 region: CAWSATWGRTQETQYF. CDR3 sequence (DNA): TGTGCCTGGAGTGCGACCTGGGGACGGACCCAAGAGACCCAGTACTTC.

The gene calls are TRBV7-9 and TRBJ2-7; no clear D gene. The CDR3 spans 12 residues. Trimming stripped 2 bases from V and 5 bases from J, with 7 bases between. Germline CDR1 reads SEHNR; CDR2 reads FQNEAQ (reference sequence). The DNA for the CDR3 is TGTGCCAGCAGCTTACTTTCCCACGAGCAGTACTTC. This encodes CASSLLSHEQYF.

The rearrangement joins TRBV30 to TRBJ1-4; no clear D gene. The V end was cut by 5 bases, the J end by 5 bases, with 9 bases between. The CDR3 is 12 amino acids. Germline CDR1 GTSNPN, CDR2 SVGIG (reference sequence). The CDR3 here is CAWAPLNEKLFF. CDR3 nucleotide sequence: TGTGCCTGGGCGCCCCTGAATGAAAAACTGTTTTTT.

In regard to this clone: Additional DNA sequences in this sample encode the identical CDR3. CDR3 bases: TGTGCCAGCAGTCTGGGGGAGACCCAGTACTTC. Protein product: CASSLGETQYF. The rearrangement joins TRBV27 to TRBJ2-5; D unresolved. Germline CDR1 reads MNHEY; CDR2 reads SMNVEV (reference sequence). This CDR3 is built from 11 residues. V was pared by 5 bases and J by 5 bases, with 6 bases between.

The V call is TRBV10-1, the J call TRBJ2-2; D is ambiguous. Germline loops: CDR1 WNHNN, CDR2 SYGVQD (reference sequence). V lost 3 bases, J lost 10 bases, and 9 bases lay in between. This CDR3 has 12 amino acids. The CDR3 region is CASSDRPEELFF. CDR3 DNA sequence: TGCGCCAGCAGTGATCGGCCTGAGGAGCTGTTTTTT.

The CDR3 protein is CASSPDRVPDTQYF. Here the CDR3 DNA reads TGTGCCAGCAGTCCGGACAGGGTGCCAGATACGCAGTATTTT. The rearrangement joins TRBV14 to TRBJ2-3; 8 bases map to TRBD1. This CDR3 has 14 amino acids. After removal of 6 bases from V and 4 bases from J, the junction contained 6 bases not matched to a gene. The germline V gene encodes CDR1 SGHDN and CDR2 FVKESK.

The CDR3 region is CASSPLFTGTDTQYF. For the CDR3, the DNA is TGTGCCAGCAGCCCCCTATTCACGGGCACAGATACGCAGTATTTT. The chain carries TRBV11-2 and TRBJ2-3; D ambiguous. Germline V CDR1 and CDR2: SGHAT, FQNNGV. V was cut by 5 bases and J by 1 base, with 13 bases left in between. The CDR3 contains 15 residues.

The chain recombines TRBV2 with TRBJ1-1; D might be TRBD1 (6 bases). The CDR3 is 13 residues long. Per germline, CDR1 SNHLY and CDR2 FYNNEI. With 8 bases removed from V and 4 bases from J, the gap between germline ends came to 14 bases. CDR3 residues: CASSPGALTEAFF. CDR3 sequence (DNA): TGTGCCAGCTCTCCGGGGGCGCTCACTGAAGCTTTCTTT.

This chain uses TRBV5-8 with TRBJ1-5; no reliable D call. The CDR3 loop spans 14 amino acids. Germline CDR1 is SGHTS and CDR2 is YDEGEE. With 4 bases removed from V and 6 bases from J, the gap between germline ends came to 14 bases. The DNA of the CDR3 is TGTGCCAGCAGCCAGCGAATCGGGTTTCAGCCCCAGCATTTT. Amino acids: CASSQRIGFQPQHF.

The V and J genes are TRBV30 and TRBJ1-5, with TRBD1 matching over 9 bases. V lost 7 bases and J lost 6; bases outside the gene matches: 13. CDR3 length: 15 residues. Germline loops: CDR1 GTSNPN, CDR2 SVGIG (reference sequence). CDR3 DNA: TGTGCCTTAAACGGTAATGGACAGGGGACTCAGCCCCAGCATTTT. It codes for CALNGNGQGTQPQHF.

The chain combines TRBV15 with TRBJ2-7; possibly TRBD1 for D (6 bases). This CDR3 has 16 residues. Trimming removed 0 bases at V and 3 bases at J, with 15 bases between. Germline lookup yields CDR1 LNHNV and CDR2 YYDKDF (reference sequence). CDR3 region: CATSRDWETGFYEQYF. CDR3 bases: TGTGCCACCAGCAGAGATTGGGAGACAGGTTTCTACGAGCAGTACTTC.

The chain combines TRBV15 with TRBJ1-2; D is perhaps TRBD1 (5 bases). Germline assignment: CDR1 LNHNV and CDR2 YYDKDF (reference sequence). The CDR3 runs 13 residues. The germline V and J ends were trimmed by 1 base and 2 bases, with 5 bases remaining between them. CDR3 protein: CATSRGGNYGYTF. In DNA, the CDR3 is TGTGCCACCAGCAGAGGGGGGAACTATGGCTACACCTTC.

This clone appeared a single time. The chain uses TRBV12-5 and TRBJ2-1; D might be TRBD2 (6 bases). V gave up 1 base and J gave up 2 bases, with 9 bases separating them. CDR3 size: 15 residues. Per the germline V gene, CDR1 is LGHNT and CDR2 is FRNRAP. The CDR3 loop reads CASGLGWEAYNEQFF. The DNA for the CDR3 is TGTGCTAGTGGTTTGGGGTGGGAGGCCTACAATGAGCAGTTCTTC.

About this clone itself: Other DNA sequences in this specimen translate into the identical CDR3. The chain joins TRBV27 to TRBJ2-7, with TRBD1 matching 9 bases. The J segment lost 3 bases and the V segment lost 3 bases, leaving 3 bases of the junction unmatched. Germline-derived CDR1 and CDR2 are MNHEY and SMNVEV (reference sequence). This CDR3 has 14 amino acids. The CDR3 region has the DNA TGTGCCAGCAGTTTGGGACAGGGCTTCTACGAGCAGTACTTC. It is translated as CASSLGQGFYEQYF.

Comments on this clone: Other DNA sequences in this sample translate to the same CDR3. V and J are TRBV4-1 and TRBJ1-2; D is unresolved. The V and J ends lost 0 bases and 4 bases respectively, with 6 bases between them. The germline V gene encodes CDR1 MGHRA and CDR2 YSYEKL. The CDR3 loop spans 13 amino acids. The CDR3 DNA sequence: TGCGCCAGCAGCCAAGATGGGTTCTATGGCTACACCTTC. This sequence encodes CASSQDGFYGYTF.

The sample holds one count of this clone. The rearrangement joins TRBV30 to TRBJ2-5; 11 nucleotides agree with TRBD1. V was clipped by 4 bases and J by 0 bases; unmatched bases: 10. Germline CDR1 and CDR2: GTSNPN and SVGIG (reference sequence). There are 17 residues in the CDR3. CDR3 protein: CAWNGQGAIRYQETQYF. In nucleotides, the CDR3 is TGTGCCTGGAATGGACAGGGGGCGATCCGTTACCAAGAGACCCAGTACTTC.

The chain links TRBV14 to TRBJ2-7; D is unclear. The CDR3 sequence is 12 residues long. Germline lookup yields CDR1 SGHDN and CDR2 FVKESK. The V gene lost 11 bases and the J gene lost 1 base, with 12 bases spanning the gap. The CDR3 loop reads CASGSGSYEQYF. CDR3 DNA sequence: TGTGCCTCGGGTTCCGGTTCCTACGAGCAGTACTTC.

The chain combines TRBV15 with TRBJ2-7, with a possible D match to TRBD1 (6 bases). V lost 3 bases to trimming and J lost 1 base, with 13 bases between them. Germline V gene data show CDR1 as LNHNV and CDR2 as YYDKDF (reference sequence). The CDR3 runs to 15 residues. CDR3 region: CATSSALQGSYEQYF. CDR3 coding DNA: TGTGCCACCAGCAGTGCCTTACAGGGTTCCTACGAGCAGTACTTC.

This clone was found once. The V gene is TRBV2, the J gene TRBJ1-4, with a weak D call TRBD1 (6 bases). The V and J ends lost 4 bases and 7 bases respectively, with 19 bases between them. CDR1 and CDR2 (germline): SNHLY, FYNNEI. This CDR3 has 16 amino acids. CDR3 DNA: TGTGCCAGCAGTGTTCCCAGGGGAGACACAGCTGAAAAACTGTTTTTT. Translation gives CASSVPRGDTAEKLFF.

The chain combines TRBV7-3 with TRBJ2-7; D unresolved. The CDR3 is made up of 13 amino acids. The ends were cut back, 3 bases at V and 4 bases at J, with 10 bases in the middle. Germline values: CDR1 SGHTA, CDR2 FQGTGA. The CDR3 bases are TGTGCCAGCAGCTTTTCGATAGGTTACGAGCAGTACTTC. Translated, it gives CASSFSIGYEQYF.

The V and J genes are TRBV19 and TRBJ2-1, with TRBD2 matching 10 bases. The germline gives CDR1 LNHDA, CDR2 SQIVND (reference sequence). CDR3 length equals 14 residues. The ends lost 2 bases at V and 7 bases at J; junction bases unmatched: 2. In DNA, the CDR3 is TGTGCCAGTAGTATATGGACTAGCGGTAATGAGCAGTTCTTC. Amino acid sequence: CASSIWTSGNEQFF.

V usage is TRBV6-5 and J usage is TRBJ2-7; 7 nucleotides match TRBD2. CDR1 is MNHEY and CDR2 is SVGAGI in the germline V gene. The V segment lost 4 bases and the J segment 3 bases; nucleotides outside the gene matches: 6. The CDR3 contains 14 residues. DNA for the CDR3: TGTGCCAGCAGTTTGACTAGCTCTGGCTACGAGCAGTACTTC. This sequence encodes CASSLTSSGYEQYF.

V is TRBV19 and J is TRBJ2-3; 11 nucleotides match TRBD2. Per the germline V gene, CDR1 is LNHDA and CDR2 is SQIVND (reference sequence). V gave up 6 bases and J gave up 3 bases; unmatched junction bases: 20. The CDR3 is 20 amino acids. The CDR3: CASRPAQPGRLAGGTDTQYF. CDR3 sequence (DNA): TGTGCCAGTAGGCCTGCCCAACCAGGGAGGCTAGCGGGGGGAACAGATACGCAGTATTTT.

The chain links TRBV9 to TRBJ1-4, with D perhaps matching TRBD1 (6 bases). The CDR3 runs to 15 residues. CDR1 is SGDLS and CDR2 is YYNGEE in the germline V gene. Trimming cost V 0 bases and J 7 bases, with 13 bases left between them. The CDR3 spells CASSVDWGAGEKLFF. CDR3 sequence (DNA): TGTGCCAGCAGCGTAGATTGGGGGGCTGGTGAAAAACTGTTTTTT.

Note on this clone: Other DNA sequences of this sample code for an identical CDR3. The chain employs TRBV5-6 and TRBJ2-7; 7 bases are a match to TRBD1. The CDR3 runs to 14 residues. V lost 3 bases, J lost 4 bases, and 7 bases stayed unmatched. Germline assignment: CDR1 SGHDT and CDR2 YYEEEE. The CDR3 sequence is CASSSGTATYEQYF. DNA for the CDR3: TGTGCCAGCAGCTCCGGGACAGCTACTTACGAGCAGTACTTC. Looking up the rest from reference TRBV5-6 and TRBJ2-7 gives the full variable domain: DAGVTQSPTHLIKTRGQQVTLRCSPKSGHDTVSWYQQALGQGPQFIFQYYEEEERQRGNFPDRFSGHQFPNYSSELNVNALLLGDSALYLCASSSGTATYEQYFGPGTRLTVT.

The J gene is TRBJ2-7, the V gene TRBV5-6; 15 nucleotides match TRBD2. Losses at the gene ends were 5 bases for V and 5 bases for J; bases not matched to a gene: 8. The CDR3 totals 16 residues. The germline V gene encodes CDR1 SGHDT and CDR2 YYEEEE. CDR3 sequence (DNA): TGTGCCAGCAGGTATGGGACTAGCGGGAGGATCGACGAGCAGTACTTC. Protein product: CASRYGTSGRIDEQYF.

This chain links TRBV7-9 with TRBJ2-7; the match to TRBD2 covers 7 bases. Germline V lookup: CDR1 SEHNR, CDR2 FQNEAQ (reference sequence). The ends lost 5 bases at V and 2 bases at J; junction bases unmatched: 6. The CDR3 extends over 14 amino acids. CDR3 nucleotide sequence: TGTGCCAGCAGCCCAGCGGGGTCGGCCTACGAGCAGTACTTC. Amino acid sequence: CASSPAGSAYEQYF.

DNA for the CDR3: TGTGCCAGCAGCTTTGGGACAGGTGACTACGAGCAGTACTTC. This encodes CASSFGTGDYEQYF. V and J are TRBV5-4 and TRBJ2-7; 8 bases line up with TRBD1. CDR1 and CDR2 from the germline V gene are SGHNT and YYREEE (reference sequence). This CDR3 is built from 14 residues. Losses at the gene ends were 2 bases for V and 3 bases for J; bases not matched to a gene: 4.